Following are 19 T cell receptor beta chains from one sample sequenced in a study of lymphopenia after photon versus proton radiotherapy. Clones were sequenced by immunoSEQ multiplex PCR, and TCRdb holds only the in-frame ones, with some missing. The top ten clones hold about 9.3% of a sample with tens of thousands of clones, just over 85% of them seen once. The source material was peripheral blood, sampled from a patient treated with proton-based radiotherapy. The receptor set was obtained from a woman aged 70-85 years with pancreatic cancer. Some clones in this sample may be carry-over from other donors' samples.

This clone has only a few counts. The chain carries TRBV30 and TRBJ2-2; D possibly corresponds to TRBD2 (5 bases). Per germline, CDR1 GTSNPN and CDR2 SVGIG (reference sequence). V was pared by 3 bases and J by 0 bases, with 8 bases between. This CDR3 has 14 amino acids. CDR3 nucleotides: TGTGCCTGGAGGAGGGTAGCGAACACCGGGGAGCTGTTTTTT. Protein sequence: CAWRRVANTGELFF.

The chain links TRBV5-1 to TRBJ1-1; 7 nucleotides agree with TRBD1. The germline gives CDR1 SGHRS, CDR2 YFSETQ. The CDR3 extends over 13 amino acids. V dropped 2 bases and J dropped 3; count of bases not matched to a gene: 1. CDR3 loop: CASSFTGDTEAFF. The CDR3 bases are TGCGCCAGCAGCTTTACAGGGGACACTGAAGCTTTCTTT.

The CDR3 sequence: CASQQGQGSYEQYF. DNA for the CDR3: TGTGCCAGTCAACAGGGACAGGGTTCGTACGAGCAGTACTTC. This chain connects TRBV6-5 to TRBJ2-7, with 9 bases aligning to TRBD1. CDR1 is MNHEY, CDR2 SVGAGI, per germline. The CDR3 runs to 14 residues. Losses at the gene ends were 9 bases for V and 4 bases for J; bases not matched to a gene: 10.

This sequence joins TRBV18 and TRBJ1-1; tentative D call: TRBD1 (5 bases). The germline V gene has CDR1 KGHSH and CDR2 LQKENI. Trimming took off 5 bases at V and 3 bases at J, with 13 bases between the two ends. The CDR3 has 14 amino acids. CDR3 sequence (DNA): TGTGCCAGCTCATCCCAGGGATCGTACACTGAAGCTTTCTTT. The encoded protein is CASSSQGSYTEAFF. The whole variable domain, remainder taken from reference TRBV18 and TRBJ1-1, is NAGVMQNPRHLVRRRGQEARLRCSPMKGHSHVYWYRQLPEEGLKFMVYLQKENIIDESGMPKERFSAEFPKEGPSILRIQQVVRGDSAAYFCASSSQGSYTEAFFGQGTRLTVV.

The V call is TRBV13, the J call TRBJ2-1; 13 bases align to TRBD2. CDR3 size: 18 residues. Germline V CDR1 and CDR2: PRHDT, FYEKMQ (reference sequence). Losses at the gene ends were 5 bases for V and 5 bases for J; bases not matched to a gene: 12. CDR3 residues: CASSPGTSGDPNHNEQFF. The CDR3 nucleotides are TGTGCCAGCAGCCCCGGGACTAGCGGGGACCCGAATCACAATGAGCAGTTCTTC.

The chain has TRBV7-2 and TRBJ2-1, with D possibly being TRBD1 (6 bases). The CDR3 has 15 amino acids. The V and J ends lost 5 bases and 10 bases respectively, with 21 bases between them. CDR1 is SGHTA, CDR2 FQGNSA, per germline. The CDR3, as DNA: TGTGCCAGCAGCCCCTCAGGGGTCGGGGAAGGGGAGCAGTTCTTC. Translating it yields CASSPSGVGEGEQFF.

This clone was observed a single time. The rearrangement links TRBV5-1 to TRBJ2-3; TRBD2 agrees at 9 bases. In germline, CDR1 is SGHRS, CDR2 YFSETQ. With 4 bases clipped from V and 1 base from J, the junction kept 10 bases outside the gene matches. This CDR3 has 17 amino acids. This chain's CDR3 is CASSRGVAGAGTDTQYF. DNA for the CDR3: TGCGCCAGCAGCCGAGGCGTAGCGGGAGCGGGCACAGATACGCAGTATTTT.

A single count supports this clone. The genes are TRBV7-9 and TRBJ2-5; the D call may be TRBD1 or TRBD2 (5 bases each). The V end was cut by 1 base, the J end by 2 bases, with 14 bases between. Germline V CDR1 and CDR2: SEHNR, FQNEAQ (reference sequence). CDR3 size: 16 residues. DNA of the CDR3: TGTGCCAGCAGCTTAGTGCCCGGGACCATGCAAGAGACCCAGTACTTC. Its protein is CASSLVPGTMQETQYF.

V and J are TRBV7-9 and TRBJ2-1; 10 bases are shared with TRBD2. Germline CDR1 and CDR2: SEHNR and FQNEAQ (reference sequence). The CDR3 loop spans 16 amino acids. The V gene end was trimmed by 5 bases and the J gene end by 7 bases; junction bases not matched to a gene: 11. CDR3 DNA: TGTGCCAGCAGCCCCAACACAGCGGGAGGGGGAAATGAGCAGTTCTTC. Its protein is CASSPNTAGGGNEQFF.

The genes are TRBV19 and TRBJ2-2, with D tentatively TRBD1 (5 bases). Trimming removed 5 bases from V and 1 base from J, with 17 bases in between. Germline lookup yields CDR1 LNHDA and CDR2 SQIVND (reference sequence). This CDR3 region has 17 residues. CDR3 protein: CASSPRGETGNTGELFF. For the CDR3, the DNA is TGTGCCAGTAGTCCTAGAGGCGAAACAGGGAACACCGGGGAGCTGTTTTTT.

This sequence joins TRBV14 and TRBJ2-7, with 8 positions matching TRBD1. Germline V CDR1 and CDR2: SGHDN, FVKESK. The CDR3 is 16 amino acids. V gave up 0 bases and J gave up 2 bases; unmatched junction bases: 6. CDR3 in DNA: TGTGCCAGCAGCCAAGACGTCGGACAGGGACCCTACGAGCAGTACTTC. Its translation: CASSQDVGQGPYEQYF. Complete variable domain (other parts from reference TRBV14 and TRBJ2-7): EAGVTQFPSHSVIEKGQTVTLRCDPISGHDNLYWYRRVMGKEIKFLLHFVKESKQDESGMPNNRFLAERTGGTYSTLKVQPAELEDSGVYFCASSQDVGQGPYEQYFGPGTRLTVT.

This rearrangement joins TRBV4-1 to TRBJ1-3, with D maybe TRBD1 (5 bases). The ends were cut back, 0 bases at V and 5 bases at J, with 14 bases in the middle. Germline CDR1 reads MGHRA; CDR2 reads YSYEKL. The CDR3 covers 16 residues. CDR3 nucleotide sequence: TGCGCCAGCAGCCAAGATATCGGGGCATCGAGAAACACCATATATTTT. Translation: CASSQDIGASRNTIYF.

The chain is built from TRBV7-2 and TRBJ2-3; perhaps D is TRBD1 or TRBD2 (7 bases each). The V gene lost 5 bases and the J gene lost 6 bases, with 18 bases spanning the gap. Germline assignment: CDR1 SGHTA and CDR2 FQGNSA. The CDR3 sequence is 15 residues long. The chain's CDR3 is CASSPTGGGGDTQYF. In DNA, the CDR3 is TGTGCCAGCAGCCCGACGGGGGGAGGGGGCGATACGCAGTATTTT.

The V and J genes are TRBV28 and TRBJ1-5; tentatively, D is TRBD1 (5 bases). The V and J ends lost 9 bases and 3 bases respectively, with 15 bases between them. Germline V gives CDR1 MDHEN, CDR2 SYDVKM. The CDR3 contains 14 residues. The CDR3 DNA reads as TGTGCCAGTGCCTTAGCGGGGCTCAATCAGCCCCAGCATTTT. Protein: CASALAGLNQPQHF. Supplemented by reference TRBV28 and TRBJ1-5, the full variable domain reads DVKVTQSSRYLVKRTGEKVFLECVQDMDHENMFWYRQDPGLGLRLIYFSYDVKMKEKGDIPEGYSVSREKKERFSLILESASTNQTSMYLCASALAGLNQPQHFGDGTRLSIL.

The chain has TRBV5-4 and TRBJ2-3; TRBD2 might be the D (6 bases). CDR3 length: 13 residues. V lost 2 bases and J 4 bases, leaving 8 bases between the germline ends. Germline values: CDR1 SGHNT, CDR2 YYREEE (reference sequence). As DNA, the CDR3 is TGTGCCAGCAGCTTTGCGGGATCAGATACGCAGTATTTT. Its protein is CASSFAGSDTQYF.

The gene calls are TRBV9 and TRBJ2-3, with no clear D. Germline assignment: CDR1 SGDLS and CDR2 YYNGEE. The CDR3 is 13 residues long. Trimming cost V 4 bases and J 2 bases, with 8 bases left between them. The CDR3: CASSSRITDTQYF. CDR3 sequence (DNA): TGTGCCAGCAGCTCCCGGATCACAGATACGCAGTATTTT.

Only one count was recorded for this clone. The gene calls are TRBV11-2 and TRBJ1-1; D is perhaps TRBD1 (6 bases). The germline V and J ends were trimmed by 5 bases and 1 base, with 11 bases remaining between them. CDR1 is SGHAT and CDR2 is FQNNGV in the germline V gene. This CDR3 has 14 amino acids. The CDR3 region is CASSRLDRNTEAFF. In DNA, the CDR3 is TGTGCCAGCAGCCGACTGGACAGGAACACTGAAGCTTTCTTT.

The rearrangement joins TRBV5-5 to TRBJ2-5; D not certain. In germline, CDR1 is SGHKS, CDR2 YYEKEE (reference sequence). V shed 4 bases and J shed 5 bases, with 15 bases lying between them. The CDR3 covers 14 residues. CDR3 residues: CASSPPTLGETQYF. The CDR3 DNA is TGTGCCAGCAGCCCCCCCACCTTAGGGGAGACCCAGTACTTC.

The sample holds one count of this clone. This chain uses TRBV19 with TRBJ2-1, with 11 bases lining up with TRBD2. Germline-derived CDR1 and CDR2 are LNHDA and SQIVND (reference sequence). J was trimmed by 6 bases and V by 3 bases; bases with no gene match: 4. The CDR3 runs to 15 residues. The CDR3 sequence is CASSISGLAGNEQFF. CDR3 coding DNA: TGTGCCAGTAGTATCTCCGGACTAGCGGGCAATGAGCAGTTCTTC.